The 21 T cell receptor beta chains in this list originate from one sample, sequenced in a study of regulatory T cells in long-lasting Graves disease. Libraries of TCR beta came from iRepertoire HTBI primers plus Arm-PCR of CDR3 regions. From the multiplex PCR reads, TCRdb called clonotypes with MiXCR, one entry per CDR3 protein. Among under 700,000 distinct CDR3 sequences listed, 15% to 20% were seen once. Time point meaning: newly diagnosed GD, antithyroid drugs for less than 3 months. After RNA was extracted from PBMCs, the TCR library was made from it. The same data also went into a second study, on T cells in Graves' hyperthyroidism and ophthalmopathy.

The sequencing used peripheral blood mononuclear cells (PBMCs), collected at new diagnosis, from a patient treated with antithyroid drugs. The receptors derive from a woman between 40 and 65 years old with Graves disease.

This clonotype was picked up many times. The chain recombines TRBV3-1 with TRBJ2-3; 8 nucleotides match TRBD1. Germline V gene lookup returns CDR1 LGHDT and CDR2 YNNKEL (reference sequence). The ends lost 0 bases at V and 2 bases at J; junction bases unmatched: 13. The CDR3 is 19 residues long. CDR3 protein: CASSQDRAGTGLATDTQYF. The CDR3 DNA reads TGTGCCAGCAGCCAAGATCGCGCCGGGACAGGCCTAGCCACAGATACGCAGTATTTT.

A note on this clonotype: A single base separates this from a much larger clone, so it may be a read error. The chain has TRBV3-1 and TRBJ2-3; D remains unclear. TRBJ2-7 explains the end of the DNA better; the J call may be wrong. Per germline, CDR1 LGHDT and CDR2 YNNKEL (reference sequence). The CDR3 has 13 amino acids. CDR3 sequence (DNA): TGTGCCAGCAGCTCTTACGGCCGCGGCGAGCAGTACTTC. Its protein is CASSSYGRGEQYF.

This clonotype was recorded at least ten times. The rearrangement uses TRBV11-3 and TRBJ1-1; 8 bases agree with TRBD1. V gave up 7 bases and J gave up 2 bases; unmatched junction bases: 9. Germline V lookup: CDR1 SGHNT, CDR2 YENEEA. The CDR3 consists of 15 residues. CDR3 bases: TGTGCCAGCAAATCTCGACAGGGGACAAACACTGAAGCTTTCTTT. It translates to CASKSRQGTNTEAFF.

This clonotype showed up just a few times. This sequence joins TRBV5-1 and TRBJ2-3, with D unresolved. CDR1 is SGHRS and CDR2 is YFSETQ in the germline V gene. The ends were cut back, 3 bases at V and 4 bases at J, with 12 bases in the middle. This CDR3 is 14 amino acids long. The CDR3 sequence: CASSSGSHADTQYF. The CDR3 DNA reads TGCGCCAGCAGCTCCGGATCTCACGCAGATACGCAGTATTTT.

The chain has TRBV12-3 or TRBV12-4 and TRBJ1-1; 11 bases match TRBD1. The CDR3 totals 14 residues. The V gene end was trimmed by 5 bases and the J gene end by 5 bases; junction bases not matched to a gene: 4. The CDR3 DNA follows: TGTGCCAGCAGTCGGGACAGGGGGAAAACTGAAGCTTTCTTT. As protein: CASSRDRGKTEAFF.

This clonotype has a handful of counts. The chain recombines TRBV20-1 with TRBJ2-1; 8 bases agree with TRBD2. Germline lookup yields CDR1 DFQATT and CDR2 SNEGSKA (reference sequence). Unmatched junction bases numbered 6, after V lost 0 bases and J lost 2 bases. The CDR3 is 16 residues long. Here the CDR3 DNA reads TGCAGTGCTAGAGATCGAGCGGGGGCACCCTACAATGAGCAGTTCTTC. This codes for CSARDRAGAPYNEQFF.

The sample holds a few counts of this clonotype. DNA of the CDR3: TGCGCCAGCAGCCAAGATCTTGGTGTCGCGGGGGAAAAACTGTTTTTT. Translating gives CASSQDLGVAGEKLFF. The chain is built from TRBV4-1 and TRBJ1-4, with unresolved D. This CDR3 region has 16 residues. The V gene lost 0 bases and the J gene lost 8 bases, with 16 bases spanning the gap. The germline CDR1 and CDR2 sequences are MGHRA and YSYEKL.

This rearrangement joins TRBV19 to TRBJ2-3; D unclear. CDR1 and CDR2 (germline): LNHDA, SQIVND (reference sequence). The CDR3 runs 16 residues. The V and J ends lost 1 base and 0 bases respectively, with 11 bases between them. CDR3 sequence: CASSIAPTASTDTQYF. The CDR3 coding sequence is TGTGCCAGTAGTATAGCCCCAACAGCTAGCACAGATACGCAGTATTTT. Looking up the rest from reference TRBV19 and TRBJ2-3 gives the full variable domain: DGGITQSPKYLFRKEGQNVTLSCEQNLNHDAMYWYRQDPGQGLRLIYYSQIVNDFQKGDIAEGYSVSREKKESFPLTVTSAQKNPTAFYLCASSIAPTASTDTQYFGPGTRLTVL.

The sample holds many counts of this clonotype. The chain combines TRBV5-1 with TRBJ2-1; perhaps TRBD1 as D (6 bases). The length of the CDR3 is 15 residues. Trimming took 3 bases from V and 0 from J, leaving 10 bases between them. CDR1 is SGHRS and CDR2 is YFSETQ in the germline V gene. This CDR3 reads CASSWDTLSYNEQFF. DNA of the CDR3: TGCGCCAGCAGCTGGGACACCCTCTCCTACAATGAGCAGTTCTTC.

This sequence joins TRBV6-2 or TRBV6-3 and TRBJ1-4; 9 bases are a match to TRBD1. The CDR3 spans 14 residues. Germline CDR1 is MNHEY and CDR2 is SVGEGT. Losses at the gene ends were 7 bases for V and 8 bases for J; bases not matched to a gene: 8. CDR3 sequence reads: CASNLGQGREKLFF. For the CDR3, the DNA is TGTGCCAGCAACCTAGGACAGGGGCGGGAAAAACTGTTTTTT.

This clonotype came up a few times. The junction departs from germline at one end; a sequencing error may be responsible. The gene calls are TRBV2 and TRBJ1-5, with TRBD1 identical over 7 bases. Germline CDR1 SNHLY, CDR2 FYNNEI. This CDR3 region has 16 residues. The chain's CDR3 is CATSDWEDRHNQPQHF. DNA of the CDR3: TGTGCCACCAGTGATTGGGAGGACAGGCACAATCAGCCCCAGCATTTT.

This clonotype has a count of ten or more. The chain employs TRBV10-3 and TRBJ2-1; D remains unclear. Germline V gene sequence: CDR1 ENHRY, CDR2 SYGVKD. Trimming stripped 2 bases from V and 7 bases from J, with 6 bases between. The CDR3 is 12 residues long. CDR3 sequence reads: CAISETSNEQFF. The CDR3 bases are TGTGCCATCAGTGAGACGAGTAATGAGCAGTTCTTC.

This clonotype was detected many times. In nucleotides, the CDR3 is TGCGCCAGCAGCTTGAGGAATCTTGGGACAGCAGATACGCAGTATTTT. It specifies CASSLRNLGTADTQYF. The rearrangement links TRBV5-1 to TRBJ2-3, with 7 nucleotides matching TRBD1. CDR3 length: 16 residues. V dropped 1 base and J dropped 4; count of bases not matched to a gene: 9. In germline, CDR1 is SGHRS, CDR2 YFSETQ.

There are many counts of this clonotype. Its ends do not fully match the called genes, so a read error is possible. V is TRBV12-3 or TRBV12-4 and J is TRBJ2-3; TRBD2 might be the D (7 bases). CDR3 length equals 17 residues. The CDR3 region has the DNA TGTGCCAGCAGCTTAGGGGGGGGCGGAGGGGGAACAGATACGCAGTATTTT. Protein sequence: CASSLGGGGGGTDTQYF.

This clonotype was counted at least ten times. The chain joins TRBV5-6 to TRBJ2-7; no firm D call. Germline V gene sequence: CDR1 SGHDT, CDR2 YYEEEE. The CDR3 runs 15 residues. V lost 0 bases, J lost 1 base, and 11 bases lay in between. The CDR3 spells CASSLVASISYEQYF. The CDR3 coding sequence is TGTGCCAGCAGCTTGGTGGCGTCGATATCCTACGAGCAGTACTTC.

This clonotype showed up many times. The CDR3 is CSPFSGNTEAFF. CDR3 coding DNA: TGCAGCCCCTTTTCGGGAAACACTGAAGCTTTCTTT. J is TRBJ1-1 and V is TRBV20-1; D is ambiguous. Per the germline V gene, CDR1 is DFQATT and CDR2 is SNEGSKA (reference sequence). The CDR3 is made up of 12 amino acids.

The rearrangement links TRBV2 to TRBJ2-7, with 10 bases aligning to TRBD2. The CDR3 length is 18 residues. From germline, CDR1 is SNHLY and CDR2 FYNNEI. Losses at the gene ends were 6 bases for V and 7 bases for J; bases not matched to a gene: 21. The CDR3 loop reads CASRWTSGPLPPSREQYF. DNA for the CDR3: TGTGCCAGCAGATGGACTAGCGGACCATTACCCCCCTCTCGGGAGCAGTACTTC. Filled out from reference TRBV2 and TRBJ2-7, the complete variable domain reads EPEVTQTPSHQVTQMGQEVILRCVPISNHLYFYWYRQILGQKVEFLVSFYNNEISEKSEIFDDQFSVERPDGSNFTLKIRSTKLEDSAMYFCASRWTSGPLPPSREQYFGPGTRLTVT.

This clonotype has a handful of counts. The rearrangement uses TRBV5-1 and TRBJ2-1; 15 bases agree with TRBD2. The CDR3 runs 16 residues. With V trimmed by 7 bases and J by 10 bases, 12 bases remained unmatched. CDR1 and CDR2 from the germline V gene are SGHRS and YFSETQ. CDR3 amino acids: CASFWTSGGALGEQFF. CDR3 nucleotides: TGCGCCAGCTTTTGGACTAGCGGGGGGGCCTTAGGAGAGCAGTTCTTC.

This clonotype has at least ten counts. This rearrangement joins TRBV30 to TRBJ1-1, with D possibly TRBD1 on 5 matching bases. Deletions cut 0 bases from V and 8 bases from J, with 7 bases between. The germline gives CDR1 GTSNPN, CDR2 SVGIG (reference sequence). CDR3 length equals 11 residues. The CDR3 nucleotides read TGTGCCTGGAGTGTTAACAGGGAAGCTTTCTTT. The encoded protein is CAWSVNREAFF. The full variable domain, in which reference TRBV30 and TRBJ1-1 provide the parts outside the CDR3, is SQTIHQWPATLVQPVGSPLSLECTVEGTSNPNLYWYRQAAGRGLQLLFYSVGIGQISSEVPQNLSASRPQDRQFILSSKKLLLSDSGFYLCAWSVNREAFFGQGTRLTVV.

This clonotype was seen many times. V gene TRBV7-9 combines with J gene TRBJ2-1, with D perhaps matching TRBD2 (6 bases). Germline lookup yields CDR1 SEHNR and CDR2 FQNEAQ (reference sequence). The CDR3 is 18 residues long. V was pared by 1 base and J by 6 bases, with 22 bases between. As DNA, the CDR3 is TGTGCCAGCAGCTTAGTAGGAGGCGGGGTGGGGACCTGCAATGAGCAGTTCTTC. This encodes CASSLVGGGVGTCNEQFF.

The rearrangement joins TRBV11-2 to TRBJ1-5; D is uncertain. V lost 6 bases to trimming and J lost 4 bases, with 16 bases between them. CDR3 length equals 15 residues. CDR1 and CDR2 (germline): SGHAT, FQNNGV. The CDR3 DNA is TGTGCCAGCAGTCGCATAGTGGGGAAAAATCAGCCCCAGCATTTT. It translates to CASSRIVGKNQPQHF.